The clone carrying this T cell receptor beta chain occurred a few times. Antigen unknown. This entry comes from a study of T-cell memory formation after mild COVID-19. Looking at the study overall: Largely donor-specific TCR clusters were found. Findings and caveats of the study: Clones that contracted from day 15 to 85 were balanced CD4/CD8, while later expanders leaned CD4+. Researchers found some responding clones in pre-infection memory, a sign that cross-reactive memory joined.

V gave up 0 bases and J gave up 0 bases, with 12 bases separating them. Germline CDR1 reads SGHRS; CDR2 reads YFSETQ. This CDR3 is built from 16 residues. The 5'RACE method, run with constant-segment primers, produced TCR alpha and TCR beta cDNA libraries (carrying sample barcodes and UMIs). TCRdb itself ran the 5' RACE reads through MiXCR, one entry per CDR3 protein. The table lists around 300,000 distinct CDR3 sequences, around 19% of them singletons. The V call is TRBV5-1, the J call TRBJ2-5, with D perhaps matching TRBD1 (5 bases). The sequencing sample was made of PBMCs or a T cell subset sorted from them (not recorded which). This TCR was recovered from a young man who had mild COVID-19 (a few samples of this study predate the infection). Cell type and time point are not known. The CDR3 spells CASSLDDRAYQETQYF. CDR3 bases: TGCGCCAGCAGCTTGGATGACAGAGCCTACCAAGAGACCCAGTACTTC. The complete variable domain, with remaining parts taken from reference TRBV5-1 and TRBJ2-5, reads KAGVTQTPRYLIKTRGQQVTLSCSPISGHRSVSWYQQTPGQGLQFLFEYFSETQRNKGNFPGRFSGRQFSNSRSEMNVSTLELGDSALYLCASSLDDRAYQETQYFGPGTRLLVL.